This note documents a single T cell receptor (beta chain) sequence. What it binds is unknown. TCRdb's table, derived via immunoSEQ multiplex PCR, lists solely in-frame clones and lacks some. Counted here are about 94,000 clones, 88% occurring once; the ten biggest clones make up about an eighth. The data belong to a study of T cell responses to AZD1222 COVID-19 vaccine. The wider study: Pooling was applied to second doses at about 4 or about 12 weeks. Study-wide results and limits: With dominance at 160-218 and 743-854, vaccine-associated CD4 TCRs spanned spike. Most donors were white British, females outnumbered males, and clonal diversity was possibly underestimated.

This CDR3 has 13 residues. Deletions cut 3 bases from V and 4 bases from J, with 8 bases between. The sequences come from peripheral blood, collected on day 0 of AZD1222 vaccination. The clonotype originates from an adult in good health. The chain links TRBV12-3 or TRBV12-4 to TRBJ2-3; no definite D call. CDR3 DNA sequence: TGTGCCAGCAGTTTTGGCCTTCCAGATACGCAGTATTTT. This gives the protein CASSFGLPDTQYF.